Below are 14 T cell receptor beta chains sequenced from a single sample in a study of T-cell reconstitution after alpha-beta-depleted transplantation in children. Unique molecular identifiers featured in how the TCRbeta library was prepared. TCRdb itself ran the PCR reads through MiXCR, one entry per CDR3 protein. The sample carries about 610,000 distinct CDR3 sequences, roughly a tenth recorded once. This material consisted of PBMCs from the stem cell graft donor, taken from the stem cell graft. These receptors originate from a human donor who donated a stem cell graft to a child with acute myeloid leukemia.

This clonotype was seen more than once but under ten times. The chain couples TRBV7-9 to TRBJ1-4; 8 positions agree with TRBD1. From germline, CDR1 is SEHNR and CDR2 FQNEAQ (reference sequence). Trimming removed 5 bases from V and 6 bases from J; junction bases left unmatched: 8. The CDR3 contains 15 residues. CDR3 region: CASSPIGQGDEKLFF. The CDR3 nucleotides read TGTGCCAGCAGCCCGATCGGACAGGGAGATGAAAAACTGTTTTTT.

In this sample, this clonotype turned up many times. J is TRBJ2-1 and V is TRBV5-1; 9 bases map to TRBD1. The CDR3 contains 14 residues. Unmatched junction bases numbered 4, after V lost 1 base and J lost 8 bases. Germline assignment: CDR1 SGHRS and CDR2 YFSETQ. In DNA, the CDR3 is TGCGCCAGCAGCTTGAGGGACAGGGTATATGAGCAGTTCTTC. This translates into CASSLRDRVYEQFF.

This clonotype was detected only a few times. This chain connects TRBV6-1 to TRBJ2-5; 12 positions agree with TRBD2. The CDR3 has 15 residues. V shed 8 bases and J 5 bases; nucleotides not matched to a gene: 9. Germline CDR1 reads MNHNS; CDR2 reads SASEGT. The CDR3 is CASPPPLAGGETQYF. The CDR3 DNA sequence: TGTGCCAGCCCTCCCCCTCTAGCGGGAGGGGAGACCCAGTACTTC.

This clonotype was found a few times. The chain has TRBV12-3 or TRBV12-4 and TRBJ1-1; D is undetermined. CDR3 size: 13 residues. Trimming left V 0 bases short and J 10 bases short, with 12 bases between. CDR3 in amino acids: CASSLALGFAAFF. DNA for the CDR3: TGTGCCAGCAGTTTAGCGCTAGGGTTCGCAGCTTTCTTT.

This clonotype has a handful of counts. The V call is TRBV7-9, the J call TRBJ2-3; either TRBD1 or TRBD2 may supply D (6 bases each). CDR1 and CDR2 from the germline V gene are SEHNR and FQNEAQ (reference sequence). The V and J ends lost 4 bases and 4 bases respectively, with 12 bases between them. The CDR3 is 14 amino acids. The CDR3: CASSSGGLADTQYF. The DNA of the CDR3 is TGTGCCAGCAGCTCCGGGGGCTTGGCAGATACGCAGTATTTT.

This clonotype was seen at least ten times. The rearrangement links TRBV20-1 to TRBJ2-7; D is perhaps TRBD2 (6 bases). Trimming left V 6 bases short and J 3 bases short, with 12 bases between. This CDR3 region has 12 residues. The germline V gene encodes CDR1 DFQATT and CDR2 SNEGSKA (reference sequence). CDR3 residues: CSAASAIYEQYF. CDR3 in DNA: TGCAGTGCCGCTAGCGCAATCTACGAGCAGTACTTC.

In this sample, this clonotype turned up a few times. The rearrangement joins TRBV4-2 to TRBJ2-1, with TRBD2 identical over 14 bases. Germline CDR1 reads LGHNA; CDR2 reads YNFKEQ. This CDR3 spans 16 amino acids. Trimming removed 4 bases from V and 8 bases from J; junction bases left unmatched: 7. This CDR3 is CASSLERTSGRHEQFF. CDR3 nucleotide sequence: TGTGCCAGCAGCCTAGAACGGACTAGCGGGAGGCATGAGCAGTTCTTC.

J is TRBJ2-2 and V is TRBV5-1; weak D call: TRBD2 (6 bases). Germline CDR1 reads SGHRS; CDR2 reads YFSETQ. CDR3 length: 15 amino acids. Trimming shortened V by 4 bases and J by 4 bases, and 14 bases separated the two germline ends. The CDR3 is CASSQSGLSTGELFF. The CDR3 DNA reads TGCGCCAGCAGCCAGTCGGGACTCAGCACCGGGGAGCTGTTTTTT.

The chain has TRBV6-2 or TRBV6-3 and TRBJ2-7, with a weak D call TRBD2 (6 bases). This CDR3 comprises 15 residues. CDR1 and CDR2 (germline): MNHEY, SVGEGT. V was shortened by 3 bases and J by 3 bases, with 15 bases between the two germline ends. CDR3 protein: CASSYGGAPIYEQYF. The DNA for the CDR3 is TGTGCCAGCAGTTATGGAGGGGCGCCGATCTACGAGCAGTACTTC.

This chain connects TRBV27 to TRBJ1-5; a weak D match, TRBD1 (6 bases). Trimming pared 6 bases from V and 0 bases from J, leaving 18 bases between. The CDR3 is 17 amino acids. From germline, CDR1 is MNHEY and CDR2 SMNVEV (reference sequence). CDR3 DNA sequence: TGTGCCAGCAGCTCCTTAACAGGGAGATTTAGCAATCAGCCCCAGCATTTT. Its protein is CASSSLTGRFSNQPQHF.

The rearrangement links TRBV7-2 to TRBJ2-1; 9 bases agree with TRBD2. V was pared by 2 bases and J by 2 bases, with 10 bases of the junction left unmatched. This CDR3 has 18 amino acids. Germline V gene data show CDR1 as SGHTA and CDR2 as FQGNSA. The CDR3 DNA is TGTGCCAGCAGCTTACGCCCTGTGCGGGAGGGGGCCTACAATGAGCAGTTCTTC. It yields the protein CASSLRPVREGAYNEQFF.

This clonotype was counted at least ten times. This chain joins TRBV18 and TRBJ2-2, with D maybe TRBD2 (6 bases). V was shortened by 3 bases and J by 0 bases, with 8 bases between the two germline ends. The CDR3 is 15 amino acids. Germline CDR1 KGHSH, CDR2 LQKENI. This CDR3 is CASSPRGANTGELFF. CDR3 nucleotide sequence: TGTGCCAGCTCACCGCGGGGCGCGAACACCGGGGAGCTGTTTTTT.

This clonotype appeared many times. The V gene is TRBV7-9, the J gene TRBJ2-1, with a weak D call TRBD2 (6 bases). The germline V gene encodes CDR1 SEHNR and CDR2 FQNEAQ (reference sequence). With 7 bases removed from V and 0 bases from J, the gap between germline ends came to 13 bases. This CDR3 spans 15 amino acids. CDR3 bases: TGTGCCAGCACCCTCGACGGGAGCTCCTACAATGAGCAGTTCTTC. Its translation: CASTLDGSSYNEQFF. Full variable domain (outside the CDR3, taken from reference TRBV7-9 and TRBJ2-1): DTGVSQNPRHKITKRGQNVTFRCDPISEHNRLYWYRQTLGQGPEFLTYFQNEAQLEKSRLLSDRFSAERPKGSFSTLEIQRTEQGDSAMYLCASTLDGSSYNEQFFGPGTRLTVL.

This clonotype was seen only a few times. V usage is TRBV4-2 and J usage is TRBJ2-3, with a possible D match to TRBD2 (5 bases). The CDR3 length is 17 residues. V gave up 1 base and J gave up 2 bases, with 16 bases separating them. Germline values: CDR1 LGHNA, CDR2 YNFKEQ. The CDR3 DNA reads TGTGCCAGCAGCCAAGTTTCGGCTAGCCCTAACACAGATACGCAGTATTTT. Translation gives CASSQVSASPNTDTQYF.